The next 23 T cell receptor beta chains were all read from a single sample in a study of blood T cell repertoires in COVID-19. Method: immunoSEQ multiplex PCR; TCRdb's copy keeps in-frame clones and lacks some. Of 55,000 to 80,000 clones in the sample, about 83% are singletons; the top ten hold 5% to 6.5%. The sample taken for sequencing was peripheral blood. These receptors were collected from a man between 50 and 59 years old with active COVID-19.

The rearrangement uses TRBV6-5 and TRBJ2-1; TRBD2 might be the D (6 bases). V was clipped by 7 bases and J by 5 bases, with 18 bases between them. Per the germline V gene, CDR1 is MNHEY and CDR2 is SVGAGI. This CDR3 has 15 amino acids. The CDR3 DNA follows: TGTGCCAGCAAAAAGAGACCTAGCGTGAACAATGAGCAGTTCTTC. It encodes CASKKRPSVNNEQFF.

The chain is built from TRBV5-1 and TRBJ2-1; 10 bases fit TRBD2. Unmatched junction bases numbered 6, after V lost 7 bases and J lost 2 bases. The CDR3 contains 15 residues. CDR1 is SGHRS, CDR2 YFSETQ, per germline. The CDR3 here is CASALSGGAYNEQFF. The CDR3 DNA is TGCGCCAGCGCCCTGAGCGGGGGGGCCTACAATGAGCAGTTCTTC.

The V gene is TRBV3-1 (or the pseudogene TRBV3-2), the J gene TRBJ2-2; D is perhaps TRBD1 (6 bases). This CDR3 region has 14 residues. Trimming left V 4 bases short and J 5 bases short, with 11 bases between. CDR1 and CDR2 from the germline V gene are LGHDT and YNNKEL (reference sequence). The CDR3 region is CASSLRGGTGELFF. The DNA for the CDR3 is TGTGCCAGCAGCCTCCGAGGGGGTACCGGGGAGCTGTTTTTT.

The chain uses TRBV6-5 and TRBJ1-1; 8 bases align to TRBD1. Looked up from germline, CDR1 is MNHEY and CDR2 is SVGAGI. With V trimmed by 7 bases and J by 2 bases, 6 bases remained unmatched. There are 14 residues in the CDR3. CDR3 sequence reads: CASTRTGPNTEAFF. Written as DNA, the CDR3 is TGTGCCAGCACCCGGACAGGGCCCAACACTGAAGCTTTCTTT.

The chain joins TRBV6-5 to TRBJ2-5, with 9 bases fitting TRBD2. Germline V gene lookup returns CDR1 MNHEY and CDR2 SVGAGI. This CDR3 has 15 residues. With V trimmed by 8 bases and J by 4 bases, 11 bases remained unmatched. The CDR3 DNA follows: TGTGCCAGCCTCGGGACGCGGGGGGGCCGAGAGACCCAGTACTTC. This translates into CASLGTRGGRETQYF.

The rearrangement joins TRBV6-1 to TRBJ2-5, with 7 nucleotides matching TRBD2. The V segment lost 0 bases and the J segment 2 bases; nucleotides outside the gene matches: 6. CDR1 and CDR2 (germline): MNHNS, SASEGT. The CDR3 consists of 16 residues. This CDR3 reads CASSEARQGGQETQYF. The CDR3, as DNA: TGTGCCAGCAGTGAAGCGAGGCAGGGAGGGCAAGAGACCCAGTACTTC.

The chain is built from TRBV2 and TRBJ2-3; TRBD2 matches at 7 bases. The CDR3 has 15 amino acids. Germline assignment: CDR1 SNHLY and CDR2 FYNNEI. V dropped 5 bases and J dropped 4; count of bases not matched to a gene: 9. CDR3 sequence (DNA): TGTGCCAGCAGTCAGGCAACGGGAGGCGCAGATACGCAGTATTTT. It encodes CASSQATGGADTQYF. The full variable domain, completed using reference TRBV2 and TRBJ2-3, is EPEVTQTPSHQVTQMGQEVILRCVPISNHLYFYWYRQILGQKVEFLVSFYNNEISEKSEIFDDQFSVERPDGSNFTLKIRSTKLEDSAMYFCASSQATGGADTQYFGPGTRLTVL.

The rearrangement joins TRBV4-3 to TRBJ2-1, with D possibly TRBD1 on 5 matching bases. The CDR3 consists of 15 residues. In germline, CDR1 is LGHNA, CDR2 YSLEER. With 0 bases removed from V and 4 bases from J, the gap between germline ends came to 10 bases. CDR3 nucleotides: TGCGCCAGCAGCCAAGATCAAAGGGGATACAATGAGCAGTTCTTC. Translated: CASSQDQRGYNEQFF.

The genes are TRBV12-3 or TRBV12-4 and TRBJ2-5; TRBD1 matches at 8 bases. Trimming cost V 5 bases and J 5 bases; bases outside gene matches: 4. The CDR3 covers 13 residues. Here the CDR3 reads CASSPGQAETQYF. CDR3 bases: TGTGCCAGCAGTCCGGGACAGGCGGAGACCCAGTACTTC.

The chain recombines TRBV5-1 with TRBJ1-1; 7 bases agree with TRBD1. Germline trimming cut 4 bases from V and 4 bases from J; bases unmatched to any gene: 4. The CDR3 contains 13 residues. Germline CDR1 and CDR2: SGHRS and YFSETQ. The chain's CDR3 is CASSTSGGTEAFF. The DNA for the CDR3 is TGCGCCAGCAGCACTTCAGGGGGCACTGAAGCTTTCTTT.

This chain links TRBV6-6 with TRBJ2-7; 8 bases line up with TRBD1. Looked up from germline, CDR1 is MNHNY and CDR2 is SVGAGI (reference sequence). The J segment lost 5 bases and the V segment lost 6 bases, leaving 9 bases of the junction unmatched. The CDR3 contains 14 residues. The CDR3 is CASSSGQGSHEQYF. The CDR3 nucleotides are TGTGCCAGCAGCTCCGGACAGGGAAGCCACGAGCAGTACTTC.

V is TRBV18 and J is TRBJ2-5; D may be TRBD1 (7 bases). The germline CDR1 and CDR2 sequences are KGHSH and LQKENI. V was clipped by 5 bases and J by 1 base, with 14 bases between them. The CDR3 covers 15 residues. The CDR3 sequence: CASSAGQTSQETQYF. Here the CDR3 DNA reads TGTGCCAGCTCAGCGGGACAGACCTCCCAAGAGACCCAGTACTTC.

This clone showed up just a few times. The chain has TRBV4-2 and TRBJ2-4; possibly TRBD2 for D (5 bases). Per germline, CDR1 LGHNA and CDR2 YNFKEQ. The CDR3 sequence is 17 residues long. Deletions cut 0 bases from V and 2 bases from J, with 14 bases between. The chain's CDR3 is CASSQDSGSGTKNIQYF. CDR3 coding DNA: TGTGCCAGCAGCCAAGATAGTGGGAGCGGTACCAAAAACATTCAGTACTTC.

The chain carries TRBV5-1 and TRBJ2-1; 7 nucleotides match TRBD1. V was clipped by 0 bases and J by 5 bases; unmatched bases: 5. CDR1 and CDR2 from the germline V gene are SGHRS and YFSETQ. CDR3 length: 15 residues. The CDR3 sequence is CASSLGQGTDNEQFF. The CDR3 bases are TGCGCCAGCAGCTTGGGACAGGGAACGGACAATGAGCAGTTCTTC.

This clone appeared a single time. The chain employs TRBV19 and TRBJ1-4, with 9 bases that match TRBD1. This CDR3 spans 14 amino acids. Per the germline V gene, CDR1 is LNHDA and CDR2 is SQIVND (reference sequence). Unmatched junction bases numbered 8, after V lost 9 bases and J lost 6 bases. The CDR3 sequence: CASSGTGRDEKLFF. CDR3 DNA sequence: TGTGCCAGCTCCGGGACAGGGAGGGATGAAAAACTGTTTTTT.

The chain joins TRBV7-2 to TRBJ2-1, with D possibly matching TRBD2 (5 bases). The CDR3 has 15 amino acids. Germline V gene sequence: CDR1 SGHTA, CDR2 FQGNSA. The V end was cut by 3 bases, the J end by 6 bases, with 15 bases between. The CDR3 nucleotides are TGTGCCAGCAGCTTCAAGAGGGTCTCTGCCAATGAGCAGTTCTTC. This encodes CASSFKRVSANEQFF.

The rearrangement joins TRBV7-2 to TRBJ2-5; D is ambiguous. Trimming stripped 1 base from V and 7 bases from J, with 10 bases between. Germline V gene data show CDR1 as SGHTA and CDR2 as FQGNSA. The CDR3 is 13 amino acids. As DNA, the CDR3 is TGTGCCAGCAGCTTAGAACAGCTACGGACCCAGTACTTC. This sequence encodes CASSLEQLRTQYF. Together with reference TRBV7-2 and TRBJ2-5, the CDR3 gives the full variable domain: GAGVSQSPSNKVTEKGKDVELRCDPISGHTALYWYRQSLGQGLEFLIYFQGNSAPDKSGLPSDRFSAERTGGSVSTLTIQRTQQEDSAVYLCASSLEQLRTQYFGPGTRLLVL.

In its sample, this clone was seen once. The chain employs TRBV19 and TRBJ1-3, with 8 bases fitting TRBD1. Germline V gene data show CDR1 as LNHDA and CDR2 as SQIVND (reference sequence). Losses at the gene ends were 7 bases for V and 4 bases for J; bases not matched to a gene: 15. The CDR3 totals 17 residues. The CDR3 nucleotides read TGTGCCAGTATTGGAAGGGACAGGAGGAGATCCGGAAACACCATATATTTT. It specifies CASIGRDRRRSGNTIYF.

In DNA form, the CDR3 reads TGTGCCAGCAGCTCGACTAGCCGAAACTCCTACAATGAGCAGTTCTTC. It yields the protein CASSSTSRNSYNEQFF. The chain carries TRBV5-4 and TRBJ2-1; 7 bases align to TRBD2. CDR3 length: 16 residues. V trimming: 3 bases; J trimming: 0 bases; junction bases outside the gene matches: 6. CDR1 SGHNT and CDR2 YYREEE come from the germline V gene (reference sequence).

The V call is TRBV6-4, the J call TRBJ1-2; possibly TRBD1 for D (6 bases). The germline gives CDR1 MRHNA, CDR2 SNTAGT. Trimming stripped 2 bases from V and 5 bases from J, with 15 bases between. This CDR3 has 15 residues. The DNA for the CDR3 is TGTGCCAGCAGTGACGGGCGGGGGGCGCGGTATGGCTACACCTTC. It encodes CASSDGRGARYGYTF.

This clone was seen once. The chain carries TRBV3-1 (or the pseudogene TRBV3-2) and TRBJ2-7, with 7 bases lining up with TRBD2. Germline loops: CDR1 LGHDT, CDR2 YNNKEL (reference sequence). The CDR3 has 14 amino acids. The ends lost 1 base at V and 2 bases at J; junction bases unmatched: 2. CDR3 nucleotide sequence: TGTGCCAGCAGCCAAGGTGGGGGGGCCTACGAGCAGTACTTC. Its protein is CASSQGGGAYEQYF.

This clone came up a few times. V and J are TRBV5-1 and TRBJ2-5; TRBD1 aligns across 7 bases. V lost 0 bases and J lost 0; bases outside the gene matches: 2. This CDR3 spans 15 amino acids. CDR1 and CDR2 (germline): SGHRS, YFSETQ. CDR3 loop: CASSLAGTDQETQYF. For the CDR3, the DNA is TGCGCCAGCAGCTTGGCCGGGACAGACCAAGAGACCCAGTACTTC. The entire variable domain, with the rest obtained from reference TRBV5-1 and TRBJ2-5, is as follows: KAGVTQTPRYLIKTRGQQVTLSCSPISGHRSVSWYQQTPGQGLQFLFEYFSETQRNKGNFPGRFSGRQFSNSRSEMNVSTLELGDSALYLCASSLAGTDQETQYFGPGTRLLVL.

The rearrangement links TRBV24-1 to TRBJ2-5; TRBD2 matches at 10 bases. The CDR3 sequence is 18 residues long. Germline V gene sequence: CDR1 KGHDR, CDR2 SFDVKD. Trimming took 6 bases from V and 5 from J; bases not matched to a gene: 17. CDR3: CATSSGLAGDFRRETQYF. In DNA, the CDR3 is TGTGCCACCAGTAGCGGGCTAGCGGGAGATTTTCGGCGGGAGACCCAGTACTTC.